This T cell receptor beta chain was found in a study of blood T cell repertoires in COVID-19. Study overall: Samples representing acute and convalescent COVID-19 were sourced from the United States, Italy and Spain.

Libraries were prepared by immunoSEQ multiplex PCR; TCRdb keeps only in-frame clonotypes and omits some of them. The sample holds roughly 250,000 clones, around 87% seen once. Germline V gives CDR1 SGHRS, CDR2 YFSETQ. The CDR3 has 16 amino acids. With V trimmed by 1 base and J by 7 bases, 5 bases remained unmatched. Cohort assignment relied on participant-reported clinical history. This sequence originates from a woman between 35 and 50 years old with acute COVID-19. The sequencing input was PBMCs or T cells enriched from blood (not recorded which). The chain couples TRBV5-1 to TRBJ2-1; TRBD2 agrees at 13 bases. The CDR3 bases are TGCGCCAGCAGCTTGTGGACTAGCGGGAGCTTAAATGAGCAGTTCTTC. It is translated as CASSLWTSGSLNEQFF.